A single sample gave rise to the 23 T cell receptor beta chains below, sequenced in a study of chemoradiotherapy in HPV16-positive cancers. Profiled with immunoSEQ multiplex PCR; TCRdb holds only in-frame clones, not every one. This table holds some 21,000 clones, approximately 86% found once. Sequenced material: blood, taken from a patient who underwent chemoradiotherapy. The receptors were gathered from a human donor with HPV-associated anogenital cancer.

This rearrangement joins TRBV30 to TRBJ2-4, with D possibly being TRBD2 (6 bases). The CDR3 loop spans 13 amino acids. The V gene lost 0 bases and the J gene lost 7 bases, with 10 bases spanning the gap. Germline V gene lookup returns CDR1 GTSNPN and CDR2 SVGIG (reference sequence). The CDR3: CAWSVSGGNIQYF. In nucleotides, the CDR3 is TGTGCCTGGAGTGTGTCTGGGGGGAACATTCAGTACTTC.

The table lists this clone with a count of one. The chain recombines TRBV29-1 with TRBJ1-2; maybe TRBD1 (5 bases). V lost 2 bases to trimming and J lost 4 bases, with 17 bases between them. The CDR3 totals 15 residues. In germline, CDR1 is SQVTM, CDR2 ANQGSEA. Here the CDR3 DNA reads TGCAGCGTTGAAAGAGGTAGGGCAGGGACCTATGGCTACACCTTC. It encodes CSVERGRAGTYGYTF. The full variable domain, with the rest looked up from reference TRBV29-1 and TRBJ1-2, is SAVISQKPSRDICQRGTSLTIQCQVDSQVTMMFWYRQQPGQSLTLIATANQGSEATYESGFVIDKFPISRPNLTFSTLTVSNMSPEDSSIYLCSVERGRAGTYGYTFGSGTRLTVV.

This clone was counted between two and nine times. This sequence joins TRBV27 and TRBJ2-7, with 11 bases lining up with TRBD1. Germline lookup yields CDR1 MNHEY and CDR2 SMNVEV (reference sequence). V dropped 6 bases and J dropped 3; count of bases not matched to a gene: 10. The CDR3 runs to 16 residues. The CDR3 DNA follows: TGTGCCAGCAGCCCAGATCCGGGACAGGGGGTCTACGAGCAGTACTTC. Encoded protein: CASSPDPGQGVYEQYF.

A single count supports this clone. This sequence joins TRBV6-4 and TRBJ2-2, with no clear D. The CDR3 has 14 residues. Germline CDR1 and CDR2: MRHNA and SNTAGT. In DNA form, the CDR3 reads TGTGCGAGAAAACCCCAAGGGCACACCGGGGAGCTGTTTTTT. Translated: CARKPQGHTGELFF.

The rearrangement uses TRBV7-6 and TRBJ2-7; maybe TRBD1 (5 bases). The length of the CDR3 is 14 residues. V lost 1 base and J 3 bases, leaving 10 bases between the germline ends. Looked up from germline, CDR1 is SGHVS and CDR2 is FNYEAQ. CDR3 sequence: CASSLEGNHYEQYF. CDR3 nucleotides: TGTGCCAGCAGCTTAGAGGGGAATCACTACGAGCAGTACTTC.

The DNA of the CDR3 is TGCGCCAGCAGGCCAACAGGGGGCTCCAATCAGCCCCAGCATTTT. It specifies CASRPTGGSNQPQHF. The J gene is TRBJ1-5, the V gene TRBV5-1, with 9 bases matching TRBD1. This CDR3 is 15 amino acids long. The V segment lost 5 bases and the J segment 3 bases; nucleotides outside the gene matches: 6. The V gene's germline CDR1 is SGHRS and CDR2 YFSETQ.

V and J are TRBV6-1 and TRBJ2-1; D not resolved. Trimming removed 0 bases from V and 3 bases from J, with 9 bases in between. The CDR3 consists of 15 residues. Germline V CDR1 and CDR2: MNHNS, SASEGT. CDR3: CASSEALVYYNEQFF. The DNA for the CDR3 is TGTGCCAGCAGTGAAGCGCTCGTATACTACAATGAGCAGTTCTTC.

This clone was seen only a few times. The V and J genes are TRBV5-1 and TRBJ2-1, with D maybe TRBD2 (6 bases). V lost 7 bases and J 9 bases, leaving 20 bases between the germline ends. The CDR3 consists of 14 residues. Germline CDR1 reads SGHRS; CDR2 reads YFSETQ. This CDR3 is CASGGTAWMGEQFF. The CDR3 DNA reads as TGCGCCAGCGGGGGGACGGCCTGGATGGGTGAGCAGTTCTTC. Together with reference TRBV5-1 and TRBJ2-1, the CDR3 gives the full variable domain: KAGVTQTPRYLIKTRGQQVTLSCSPISGHRSVSWYQQTPGQGLQFLFEYFSETQRNKGNFPGRFSGRQFSNSRSEMNVSTLELGDSALYLCASGGTAWMGEQFFGPGTRLTVL.

The gene calls are TRBV2 and TRBJ2-7, with TRBD1 matching 9 bases. The CDR3 has 14 residues. In germline, CDR1 is SNHLY, CDR2 FYNNEI. V lost 7 bases and J lost 4; bases outside the gene matches: 8. CDR3 amino acids: CASTRDRVVYEQYF. The CDR3 DNA is TGTGCCAGCACCAGGGACAGGGTAGTGTACGAGCAGTACTTC.

This chain links TRBV7-2 with TRBJ1-1; 9 bases match TRBD1. The CDR3 loop spans 15 amino acids. In germline, CDR1 is SGHTA, CDR2 FQGNSA. Germline trimming cut 5 bases from V and 6 bases from J; bases unmatched to any gene: 10. The CDR3 DNA sequence: TGTGCCAGCAGCGTCCCCGGGACAGGGAAGCCTGAAGCTTTCTTT. Its translation: CASSVPGTGKPEAFF.

Remarks on this clone: Other DNA variants within this sample encode the same CDR3. The genes are TRBV5-4 and TRBJ1-1; the D is unclear. CDR3 size: 14 residues. V was shortened by 0 bases and J by 1 base, with 7 bases between the two germline ends. Germline V gene data show CDR1 as SGHNT and CDR2 as YYREEE (reference sequence). The CDR3 DNA reads as TGTGCCAGCAGCTTGGGGCAGGCGAACACTGAAGCTTTCTTT. Residues: CASSLGQANTEAFF. The entire variable domain, with the rest obtained from reference TRBV5-4 and TRBJ1-1, is as follows: ETGVTQSPTHLIKTRGQQVTLRCSSQSGHNTVSWYQQALGQGPQFIFQYYREEENGRGNFPPRFSGLQFPNYSSELNVNALELDDSALYLCASSLGQANTEAFFGQGTRLTVV.

V is TRBV4-1 and J is TRBJ2-1; 9 nucleotides line up with TRBD1. The V and J ends lost 0 bases and 12 bases, in that order; junction bases with no gene match: 9. The CDR3 covers 15 residues. Germline-derived CDR1 and CDR2 are MGHRA and YSYEKL. For the CDR3, the DNA is TGCGCCAGCAGCCAAGAGGGGACAGGGCCACCCGCGCAGTTCTTC. Amino acids: CASSQEGTGPPAQFF.

The gene calls are TRBV12-5 and TRBJ1-2; 8 nucleotides align to TRBD1. The CDR3 runs to 16 residues. With V trimmed by 0 bases and J by 4 bases, 7 bases remained unmatched. Germline V lookup: CDR1 LGHNT, CDR2 FRNRAP. The CDR3 sequence: CASGLVAGTGVYGYTF. Here the CDR3 DNA reads TGTGCTAGTGGTTTGGTCGCCGGGACAGGAGTCTATGGCTACACCTTC.

The genes are TRBV4-1 and TRBJ2-3, with TRBD2 identical over 7 bases. The length of the CDR3 is 19 residues. With V trimmed by 0 bases and J by 0 bases, 12 bases remained unmatched. From germline, CDR1 is MGHRA and CDR2 YSYEKL. CDR3 in DNA: TGCGCCAGCAGCCAAGAGGGTTGGGCTAGCGGAACTAGCACAGATACGCAGTATTTT. Translated, it gives CASSQEGWASGTSTDTQYF.

This clone was detected only a few times. The V and J genes are TRBV6-6 and TRBJ1-1, with D tentatively TRBD1 (5 bases). Germline loops: CDR1 MNHNY, CDR2 SVGAGI (reference sequence). This CDR3 spans 12 amino acids. Between the trimmed V and J ends, which lost 8 bases and 6 bases, there was a span of 13 bases. CDR3 in DNA: TGTGCCAGCCGCGATGGGGGGGCTGAAGCTTTCTTT. Residues: CASRDGGAEAFF.

The chain combines TRBV18 with TRBJ2-3; 7 positions match TRBD1. The CDR3 has 14 residues. V lost 5 bases and J lost 2; bases outside the gene matches: 4. Germline assignment: CDR1 KGHSH and CDR2 LQKENI. CDR3 in amino acids: CASSGDSLTDTQYF. The CDR3 nucleotides are TGTGCCAGCTCAGGGGACAGTCTCACAGATACGCAGTATTTT.

The CDR3 DNA sequence: TGTGCCAGCAGCCCCTTAGCTAGGGAGCAGTACTTC. This translates into CASSPLAREQYF. The rearrangement uses TRBV6-6 and TRBJ2-7; no clear D gene. V was shortened by 6 bases and J by 7 bases, with 13 bases between the two germline ends. The CDR3 length is 12 residues. Per germline, CDR1 MNHNY and CDR2 SVGAGI (reference sequence).

The chain uses TRBV6-1 and TRBJ1-2; D remains ambiguous. The V end was cut by 1 base, the J end by 2 bases, with 5 bases between. The germline CDR1 and CDR2 sequences are MNHNS and SASEGT. CDR3 length: 13 amino acids. CDR3: CASSEVENYGYTF. The CDR3 coding sequence is TGTGCCAGCAGTGAAGTGGAGAACTATGGCTACACCTTC.

The J gene is TRBJ2-7, the V gene TRBV10-2, with 10 bases identical to TRBD2. This CDR3 is 15 amino acids long. The germline V gene encodes CDR1 WSHSY and CDR2 SAAADI. The J segment lost 7 bases and the V segment lost 7 bases, leaving 13 bases of the junction unmatched. The DNA for the CDR3 is TGCGCCAGCAATCCTAGCGGGGGCGGGGCAGGTGAGCAGTACTTC. Translated: CASNPSGGGAGEQYF.

The table lists this clone with a count of one. The chain couples TRBV5-1 to TRBJ2-3; 7 nucleotides line up with TRBD1. The ends lost 0 bases at V and 1 base at J; junction bases unmatched: 2. The CDR3 extends over 15 amino acids. Germline-derived CDR1 and CDR2 are SGHRS and YFSETQ. In nucleotides, the CDR3 is TGCGCCAGCAGCTTGGGGCAGGGGGGCACAGATACGCAGTATTTT. It specifies CASSLGQGGTDTQYF.

The chain combines TRBV12-5 with TRBJ2-7; D is unclear. Germline-derived CDR1 and CDR2 are LGHNT and FRNRAP. This CDR3 spans 13 amino acids. The germline V and J ends were trimmed by 0 bases and 1 base, with 4 bases remaining between them. The CDR3 is CASGLVRSYEQYF. The CDR3 coding sequence is TGTGCTAGTGGTTTGGTACGTTCCTACGAGCAGTACTTC.

The chain links TRBV15 to TRBJ1-4; 8 bases are a match to TRBD1. Germline lookup yields CDR1 LNHNV and CDR2 YYDKDF (reference sequence). Trimming at V came to 0 bases and at J to 8 bases, leaving 5 bases not matched to a gene. This CDR3 contains 15 residues. The CDR3 here is CATSRDGTGFEKLFF. Here the CDR3 DNA reads TGTGCCACCAGCAGAGATGGGACAGGTTTCGAAAAACTGTTTTTT.

This clone showed up just once. V gene TRBV2 combines with J gene TRBJ2-7; unclear D gene. Germline V gene sequence: CDR1 SNHLY, CDR2 FYNNEI. The CDR3 is made up of 12 amino acids. Trimming left V 2 bases short and J 3 bases short, with 5 bases between. The CDR3 loop reads CASSEFGYEQYF. The CDR3, as DNA: TGTGCCAGCAGTGAATTTGGCTACGAGCAGTACTTC.